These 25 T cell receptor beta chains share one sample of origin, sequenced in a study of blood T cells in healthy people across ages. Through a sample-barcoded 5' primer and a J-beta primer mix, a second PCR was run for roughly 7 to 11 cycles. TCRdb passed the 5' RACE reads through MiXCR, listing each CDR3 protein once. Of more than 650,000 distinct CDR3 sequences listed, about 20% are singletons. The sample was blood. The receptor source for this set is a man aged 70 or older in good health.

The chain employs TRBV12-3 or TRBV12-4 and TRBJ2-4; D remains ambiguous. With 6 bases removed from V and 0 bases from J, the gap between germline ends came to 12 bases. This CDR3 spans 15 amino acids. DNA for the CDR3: TGTGCCAGCAGCCAGACACCAATAGCCAAAAACATTCAGTACTTC. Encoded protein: CASSQTPIAKNIQYF.

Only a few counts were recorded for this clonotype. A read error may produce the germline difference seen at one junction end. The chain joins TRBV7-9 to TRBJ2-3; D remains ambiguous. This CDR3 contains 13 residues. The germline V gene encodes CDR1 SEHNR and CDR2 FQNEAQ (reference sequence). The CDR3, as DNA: TGTGCCAGCAGCTTAAAGAACACAGATGCGCAGTATTTT. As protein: CASSLKNTDAQYF.

The CDR3 bases are TGCAGCGTTGAAGCTTCAGGACAGACATTTTATGGCTACACCTTC. It encodes CSVEASGQTFYGYTF. The V call is TRBV29-1, the J call TRBJ1-2, with D possibly matching TRBD1 (6 bases). Trimming pared 1 base from V and 5 bases from J, leaving 17 bases between. The CDR3 runs to 15 residues. Germline V CDR1 and CDR2: SQVTM, ANQGSEA.

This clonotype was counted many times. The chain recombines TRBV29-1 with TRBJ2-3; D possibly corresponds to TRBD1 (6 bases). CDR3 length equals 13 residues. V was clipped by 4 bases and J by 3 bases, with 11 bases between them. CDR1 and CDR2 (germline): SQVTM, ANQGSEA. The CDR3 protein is CSVGPQGTDTQYF. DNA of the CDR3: TGCAGCGTTGGCCCCCAGGGGACAGATACGCAGTATTTT.

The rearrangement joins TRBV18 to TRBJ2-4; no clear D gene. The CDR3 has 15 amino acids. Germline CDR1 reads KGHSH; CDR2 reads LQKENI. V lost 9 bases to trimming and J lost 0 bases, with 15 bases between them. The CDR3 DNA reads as TGTGCCAGTGCTACTGACTGGCTAGCCAAAAACATTCAGTACTTC. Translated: CASATDWLAKNIQYF.

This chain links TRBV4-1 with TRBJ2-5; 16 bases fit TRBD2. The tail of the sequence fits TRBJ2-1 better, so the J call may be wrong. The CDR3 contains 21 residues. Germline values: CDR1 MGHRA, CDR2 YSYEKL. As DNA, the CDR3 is TGCGCCAGCAGCCAAGATCAGGGGCAGGGACTAGCGGGGGGGCTAAACAATGAGCAGTTCTTC. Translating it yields CASSQDQGQGLAGGLNNEQFF.

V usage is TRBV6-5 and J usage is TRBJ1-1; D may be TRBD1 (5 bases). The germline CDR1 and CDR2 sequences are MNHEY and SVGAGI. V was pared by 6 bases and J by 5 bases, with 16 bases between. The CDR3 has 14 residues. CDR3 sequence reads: CASRLHWGETEAFF. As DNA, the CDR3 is TGTGCCAGCAGGTTACACTGGGGGGAGACTGAAGCTTTCTTT.

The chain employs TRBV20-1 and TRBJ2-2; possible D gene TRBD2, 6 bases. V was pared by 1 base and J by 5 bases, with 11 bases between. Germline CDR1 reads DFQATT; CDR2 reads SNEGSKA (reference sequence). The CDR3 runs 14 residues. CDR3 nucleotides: TGCAGTGCTAGAGTGGGACTTACTACCGGGGAGCTGTTTTTT. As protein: CSARVGLTTGELFF.

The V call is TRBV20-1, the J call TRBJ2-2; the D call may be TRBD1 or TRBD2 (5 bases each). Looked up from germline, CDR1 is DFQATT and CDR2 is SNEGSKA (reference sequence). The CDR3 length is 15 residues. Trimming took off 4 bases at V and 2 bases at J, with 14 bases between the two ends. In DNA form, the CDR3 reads TGCAGTGCTACCGTCGGGACGGCAAACACCGGGGAGCTGTTTTTT. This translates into CSATVGTANTGELFF.

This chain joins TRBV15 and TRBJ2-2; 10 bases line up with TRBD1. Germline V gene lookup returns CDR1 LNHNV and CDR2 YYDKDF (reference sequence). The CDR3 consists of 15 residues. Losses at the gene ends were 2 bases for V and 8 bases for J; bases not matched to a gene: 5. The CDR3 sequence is CATSRLDRGSGELFF. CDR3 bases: TGTGCCACCAGCAGACTGGACAGGGGGTCGGGGGAGCTGTTTTTT.

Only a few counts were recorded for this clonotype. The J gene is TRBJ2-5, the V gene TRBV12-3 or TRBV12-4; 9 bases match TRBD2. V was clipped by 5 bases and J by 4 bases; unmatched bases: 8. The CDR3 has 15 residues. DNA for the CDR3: TGTGCCAGCAGTCGACTGCGGGAGGGAGTAGAGACCCAGTACTTC. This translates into CASSRLREGVETQYF.

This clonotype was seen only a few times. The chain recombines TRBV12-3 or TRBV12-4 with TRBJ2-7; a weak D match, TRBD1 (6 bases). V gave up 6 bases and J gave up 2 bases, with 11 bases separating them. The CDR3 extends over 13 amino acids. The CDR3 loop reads CASRVGQAYEQYF. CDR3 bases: TGTGCCAGCAGGGTGGGACAAGCCTACGAGCAGTACTTC.

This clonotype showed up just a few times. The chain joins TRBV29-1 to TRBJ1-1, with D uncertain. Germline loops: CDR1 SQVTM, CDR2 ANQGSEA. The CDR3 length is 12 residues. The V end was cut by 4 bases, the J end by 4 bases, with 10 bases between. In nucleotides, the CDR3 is TGCAGCGTTGCTGTATTTAGCACTGAAGCTTTCTTT. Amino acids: CSVAVFSTEAFF.

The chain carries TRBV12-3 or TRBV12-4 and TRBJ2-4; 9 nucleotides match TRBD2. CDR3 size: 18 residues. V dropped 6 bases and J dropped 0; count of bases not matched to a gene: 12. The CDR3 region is CASRPPAGGNVAKNIQYF. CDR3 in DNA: TGTGCCAGCAGGCCTCCAGCGGGGGGAAATGTAGCCAAAAACATTCAGTACTTC.

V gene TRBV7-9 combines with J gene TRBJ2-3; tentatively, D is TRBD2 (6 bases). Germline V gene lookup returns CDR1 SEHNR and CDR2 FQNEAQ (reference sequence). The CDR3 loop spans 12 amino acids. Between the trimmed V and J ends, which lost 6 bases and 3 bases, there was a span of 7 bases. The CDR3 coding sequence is TGTGCCAGCAGACTAGCAACAGATACGCAGTATTTT. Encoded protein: CASRLATDTQYF.

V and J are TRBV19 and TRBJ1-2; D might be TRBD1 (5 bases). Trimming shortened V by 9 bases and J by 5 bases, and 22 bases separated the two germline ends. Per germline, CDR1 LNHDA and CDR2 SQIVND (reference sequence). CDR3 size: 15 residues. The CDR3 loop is CASQTPWDGTYGYTF. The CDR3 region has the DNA TGTGCCAGCCAAACTCCCTGGGACGGGACGTATGGCTACACCTTC.

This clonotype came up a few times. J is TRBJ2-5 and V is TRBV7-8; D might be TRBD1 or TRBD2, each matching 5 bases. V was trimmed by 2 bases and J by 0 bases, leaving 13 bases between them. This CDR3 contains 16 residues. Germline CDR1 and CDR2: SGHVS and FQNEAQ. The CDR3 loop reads CASSLIDSGHQETQYF. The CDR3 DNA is TGTGCCAGCAGCTTAATCGACAGCGGACACCAAGAGACCCAGTACTTC. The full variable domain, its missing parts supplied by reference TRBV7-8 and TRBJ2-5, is GAGVSQSPRYKVAKRGQDVALRCDPISGHVSLFWYQQALGQGPEFLTYFQNEAQLDKSGLPSDRFFAERPEGSVSTLKIQRTQQEDSAVYLCASSLIDSGHQETQYFGPGTRLLVL.

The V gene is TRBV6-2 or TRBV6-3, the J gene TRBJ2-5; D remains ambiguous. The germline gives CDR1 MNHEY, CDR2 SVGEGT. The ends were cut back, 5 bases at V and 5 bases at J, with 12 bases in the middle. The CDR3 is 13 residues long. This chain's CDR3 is CASSGRSWETQYF. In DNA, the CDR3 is TGTGCCAGCAGTGGAAGGTCATGGGAGACCCAGTACTTC.

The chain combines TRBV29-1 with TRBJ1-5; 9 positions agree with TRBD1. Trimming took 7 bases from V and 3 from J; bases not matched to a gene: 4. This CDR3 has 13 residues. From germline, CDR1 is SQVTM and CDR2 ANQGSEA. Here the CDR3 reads CSARTGANQPQHF. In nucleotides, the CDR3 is TGCAGCGCAAGGACAGGGGCCAATCAGCCCCAGCATTTT.

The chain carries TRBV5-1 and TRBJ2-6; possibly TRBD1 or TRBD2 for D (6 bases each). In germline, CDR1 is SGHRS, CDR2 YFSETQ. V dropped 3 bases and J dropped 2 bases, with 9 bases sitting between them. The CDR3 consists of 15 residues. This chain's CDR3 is CASSWGAPGANVLTF. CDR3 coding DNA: TGCGCCAGCAGCTGGGGGGCCCCTGGGGCCAACGTCCTGACTTTC.

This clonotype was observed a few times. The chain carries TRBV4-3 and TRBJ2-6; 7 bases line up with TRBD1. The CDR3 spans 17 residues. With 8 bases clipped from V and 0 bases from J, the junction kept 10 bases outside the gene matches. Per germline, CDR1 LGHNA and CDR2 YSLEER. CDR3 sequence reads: CASGLQGNLSGANVLTF. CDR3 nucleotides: TGCGCCAGCGGGTTACAGGGGAACCTCTCTGGGGCCAACGTCCTGACTTTC.

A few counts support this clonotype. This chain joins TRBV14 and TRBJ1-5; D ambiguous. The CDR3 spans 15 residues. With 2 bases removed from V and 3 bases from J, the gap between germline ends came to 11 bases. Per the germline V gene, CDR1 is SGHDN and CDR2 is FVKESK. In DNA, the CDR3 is TGTGCCAGCAGCCAAAGTGGCAGCCCCAATCAGCCCCAGCATTTT. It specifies CASSQSGSPNQPQHF.

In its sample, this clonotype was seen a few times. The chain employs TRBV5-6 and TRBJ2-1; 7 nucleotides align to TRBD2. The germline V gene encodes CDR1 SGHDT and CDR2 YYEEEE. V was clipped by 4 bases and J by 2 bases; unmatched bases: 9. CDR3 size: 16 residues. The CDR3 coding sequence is TGTGCCAGCAGCCCGGACGCGGGAGATCCCTACAATGAGCAGTTCTTC. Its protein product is CASSPDAGDPYNEQFF. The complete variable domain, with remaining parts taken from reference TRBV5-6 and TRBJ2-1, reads DAGVTQSPTHLIKTRGQQVTLRCSPKSGHDTVSWYQQALGQGPQFIFQYYEEEERQRGNFPDRFSGHQFPNYSSELNVNALLLGDSALYLCASSPDAGDPYNEQFFGPGTRLTVL.

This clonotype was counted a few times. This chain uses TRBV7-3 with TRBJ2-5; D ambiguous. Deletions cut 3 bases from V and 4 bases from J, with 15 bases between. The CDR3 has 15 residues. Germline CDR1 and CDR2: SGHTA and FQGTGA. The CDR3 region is CASSLTPVVTETQYF. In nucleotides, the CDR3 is TGTGCCAGCAGCTTGACCCCAGTGGTTACAGAGACCCAGTACTTC. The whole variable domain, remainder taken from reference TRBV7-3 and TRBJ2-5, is GAGVSQTPSNKVTEKGKYVELRCDPISGHTALYWYRQSLGQGPEFLIYFQGTGAADDSGLPNDRFFAVRPEGSVSTLKIQRTERGDSAVYLCASSLTPVVTETQYFGPGTRLLVL.

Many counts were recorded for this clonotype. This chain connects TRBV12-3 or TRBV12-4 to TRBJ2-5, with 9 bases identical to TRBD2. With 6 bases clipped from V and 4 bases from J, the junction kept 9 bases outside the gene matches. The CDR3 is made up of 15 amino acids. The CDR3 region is CASSPPGLASETQYF. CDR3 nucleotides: TGTGCCAGCAGCCCTCCGGGACTAGCTTCAGAGACCCAGTACTTC.